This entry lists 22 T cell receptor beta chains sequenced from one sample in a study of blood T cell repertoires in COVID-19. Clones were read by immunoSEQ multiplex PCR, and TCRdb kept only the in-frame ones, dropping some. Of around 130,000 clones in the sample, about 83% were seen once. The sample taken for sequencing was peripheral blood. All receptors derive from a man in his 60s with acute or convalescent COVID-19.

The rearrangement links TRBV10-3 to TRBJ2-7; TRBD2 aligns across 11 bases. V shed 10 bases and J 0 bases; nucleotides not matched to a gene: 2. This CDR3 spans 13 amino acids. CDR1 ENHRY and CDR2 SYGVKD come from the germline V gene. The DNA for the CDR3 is TGTGCCACTACTAGCGGGAGCTCCTACGAGCAGTACTTC. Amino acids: CATTSGSSYEQYF.

In DNA, the CDR3 is TGTGCCAGCAGTTCGTACGGGACAGGGGGTTACAATGAGCAGTTCTTC. Its protein product is CASSSYGTGGYNEQFF. The chain links TRBV27 to TRBJ2-1; 11 nucleotides match TRBD1. CDR3 length: 16 amino acids. In germline, CDR1 is MNHEY, CDR2 SMNVEV (reference sequence). J lost 4 bases, V lost 4 bases, and 6 bases had no gene match.

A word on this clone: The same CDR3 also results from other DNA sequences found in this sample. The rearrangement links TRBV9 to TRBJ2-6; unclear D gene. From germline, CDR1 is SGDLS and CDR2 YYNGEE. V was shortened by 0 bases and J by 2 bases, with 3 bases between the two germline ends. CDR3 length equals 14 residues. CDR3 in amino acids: CASSVGTGANVLTF. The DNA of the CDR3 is TGTGCCAGCAGCGTAGGTACTGGGGCCAACGTCCTGACTTTC.

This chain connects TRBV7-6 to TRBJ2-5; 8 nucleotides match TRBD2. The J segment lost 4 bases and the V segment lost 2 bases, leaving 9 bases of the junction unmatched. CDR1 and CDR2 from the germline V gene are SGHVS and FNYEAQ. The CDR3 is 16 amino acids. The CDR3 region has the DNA TGTGCCAGCAGCTTATCGTCGGGAGGGAAGCGAGAGACCCAGTACTTC. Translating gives CASSLSSGGKRETQYF.

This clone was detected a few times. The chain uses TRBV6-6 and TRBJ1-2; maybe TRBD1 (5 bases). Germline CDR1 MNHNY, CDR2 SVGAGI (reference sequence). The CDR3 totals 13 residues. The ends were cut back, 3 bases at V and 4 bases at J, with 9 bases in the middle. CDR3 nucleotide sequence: TGTGCCAGCAGTTATGACAGACTCTATGGCTACACCTTC. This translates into CASSYDRLYGYTF.

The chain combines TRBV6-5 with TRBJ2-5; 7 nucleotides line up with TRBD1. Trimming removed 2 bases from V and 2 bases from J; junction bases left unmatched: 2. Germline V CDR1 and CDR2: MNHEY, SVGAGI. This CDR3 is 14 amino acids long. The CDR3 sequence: CASSYRDSQETQYF. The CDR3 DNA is TGTGCCAGCAGTTACCGGGACAGTCAAGAGACCCAGTACTTC.

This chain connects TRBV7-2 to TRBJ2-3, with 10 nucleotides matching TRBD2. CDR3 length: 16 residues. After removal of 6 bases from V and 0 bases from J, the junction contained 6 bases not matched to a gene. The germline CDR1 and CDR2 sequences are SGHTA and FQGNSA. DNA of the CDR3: TGTGCCAGCAGGTCCCGAGCGGGAGGGAGCACAGATACGCAGTATTTT. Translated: CASRSRAGGSTDTQYF.

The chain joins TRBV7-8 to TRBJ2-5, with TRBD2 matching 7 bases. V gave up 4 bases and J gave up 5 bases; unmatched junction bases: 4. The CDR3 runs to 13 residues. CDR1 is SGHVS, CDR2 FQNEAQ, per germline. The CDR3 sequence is CASSSTSWETQYF. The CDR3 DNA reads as TGTGCCAGCAGCTCGACTAGCTGGGAGACCCAGTACTTC.

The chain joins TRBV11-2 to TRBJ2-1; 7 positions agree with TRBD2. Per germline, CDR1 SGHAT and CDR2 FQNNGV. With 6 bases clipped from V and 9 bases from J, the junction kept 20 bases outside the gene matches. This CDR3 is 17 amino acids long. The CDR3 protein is CASSSLVLAQSGGEQFF. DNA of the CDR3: TGTGCCAGCAGTTCTCTGGTACTAGCGCAATCCGGTGGTGAGCAGTTCTTC.

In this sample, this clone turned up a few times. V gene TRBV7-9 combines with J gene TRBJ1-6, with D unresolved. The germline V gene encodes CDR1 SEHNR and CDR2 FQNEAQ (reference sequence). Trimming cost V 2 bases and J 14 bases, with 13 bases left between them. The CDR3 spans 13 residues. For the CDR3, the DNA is TGTGCCAGCAGCTTAAGTCCGGGAATGACCCTCCACTTT. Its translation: CASSLSPGMTLHF.

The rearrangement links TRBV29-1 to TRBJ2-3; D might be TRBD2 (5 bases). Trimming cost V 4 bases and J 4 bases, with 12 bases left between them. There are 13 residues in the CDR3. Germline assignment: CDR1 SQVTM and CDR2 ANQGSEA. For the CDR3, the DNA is TGCAGCGTTGCCAGAGACGGGGCAGATACGCAGTATTTT. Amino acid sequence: CSVARDGADTQYF.

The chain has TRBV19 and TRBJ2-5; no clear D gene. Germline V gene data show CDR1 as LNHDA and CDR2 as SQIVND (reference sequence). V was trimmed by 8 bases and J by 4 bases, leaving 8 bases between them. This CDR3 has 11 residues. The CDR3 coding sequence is TGTGCCAGTTCACCAGGAGAGACCCAGTACTTC. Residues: CASSPGETQYF.

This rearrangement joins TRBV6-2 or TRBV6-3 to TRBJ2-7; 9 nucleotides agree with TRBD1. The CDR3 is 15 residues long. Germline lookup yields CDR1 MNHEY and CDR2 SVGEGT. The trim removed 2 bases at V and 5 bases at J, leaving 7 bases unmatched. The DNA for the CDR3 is TGTGCCAGCAGTTACCGGACAGGGGCAAAGGACGAGCAGTACTTC. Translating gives CASSYRTGAKDEQYF.

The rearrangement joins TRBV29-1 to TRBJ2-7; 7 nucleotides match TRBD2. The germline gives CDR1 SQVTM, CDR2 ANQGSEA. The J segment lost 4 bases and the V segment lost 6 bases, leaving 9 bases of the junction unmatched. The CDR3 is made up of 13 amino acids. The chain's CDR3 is CSVVGVGGYEQYF. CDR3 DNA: TGCAGCGTGGTGGGAGTCGGGGGGTACGAGCAGTACTTC.

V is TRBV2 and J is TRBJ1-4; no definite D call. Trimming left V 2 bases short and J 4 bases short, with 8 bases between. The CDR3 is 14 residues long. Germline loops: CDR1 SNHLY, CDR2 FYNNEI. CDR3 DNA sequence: TGTGCCAGCAGTGAATGGAGGCTTAATGAAAAACTGTTTTTT. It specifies CASSEWRLNEKLFF. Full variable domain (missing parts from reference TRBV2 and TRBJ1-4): EPEVTQTPSHQVTQMGQEVILRCVPISNHLYFYWYRQILGQKVEFLVSFYNNEISEKSEIFDDQFSVERPDGSNFTLKIRSTKLEDSAMYFCASSEWRLNEKLFFGSGTQLSVL.

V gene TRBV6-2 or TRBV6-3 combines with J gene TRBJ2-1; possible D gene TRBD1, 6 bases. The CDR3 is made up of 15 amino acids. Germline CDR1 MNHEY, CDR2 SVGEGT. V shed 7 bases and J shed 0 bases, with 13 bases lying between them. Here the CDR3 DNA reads TGTGCCAGCACCCCTGACAGGAGCTCCTACAATGAGCAGTTCTTC. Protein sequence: CASTPDRSSYNEQFF.

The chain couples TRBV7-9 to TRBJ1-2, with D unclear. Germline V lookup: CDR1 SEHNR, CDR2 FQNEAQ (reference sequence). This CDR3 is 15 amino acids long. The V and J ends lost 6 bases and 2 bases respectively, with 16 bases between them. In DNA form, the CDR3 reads TGTGCCAGCAGTCCCGCAGGCAGAGTGAACTATGGCTACACCTTC. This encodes CASSPAGRVNYGYTF.

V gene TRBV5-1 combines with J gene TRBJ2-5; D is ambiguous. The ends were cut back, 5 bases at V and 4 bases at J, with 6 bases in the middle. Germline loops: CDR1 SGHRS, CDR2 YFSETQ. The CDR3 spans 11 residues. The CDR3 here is CASSNGETQYF. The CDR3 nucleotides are TGCGCCAGCAGTAACGGAGAGACCCAGTACTTC.

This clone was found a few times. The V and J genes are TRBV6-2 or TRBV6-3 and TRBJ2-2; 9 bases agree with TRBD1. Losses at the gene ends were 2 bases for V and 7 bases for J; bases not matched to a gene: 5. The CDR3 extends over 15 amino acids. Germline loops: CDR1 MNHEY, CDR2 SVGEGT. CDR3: CASSYGGQGFGELFF. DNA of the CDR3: TGTGCCAGCAGTTACGGAGGACAGGGGTTCGGGGAGCTGTTTTTT.

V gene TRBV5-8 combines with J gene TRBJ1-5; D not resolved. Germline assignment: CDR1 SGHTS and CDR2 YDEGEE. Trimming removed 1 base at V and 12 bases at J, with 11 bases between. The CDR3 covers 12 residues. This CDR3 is CASSLTPALQHF. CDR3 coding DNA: TGTGCCAGCAGCTTGACACCCGCTCTCCAGCATTTT.

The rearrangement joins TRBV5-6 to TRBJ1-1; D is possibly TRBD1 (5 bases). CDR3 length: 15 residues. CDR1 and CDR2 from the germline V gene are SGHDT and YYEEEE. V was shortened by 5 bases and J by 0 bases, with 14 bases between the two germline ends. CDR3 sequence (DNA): TGTGCCAGCAGTCCTCTCGGGACTTTGAACACTGAAGCTTTCTTT. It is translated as CASSPLGTLNTEAFF.

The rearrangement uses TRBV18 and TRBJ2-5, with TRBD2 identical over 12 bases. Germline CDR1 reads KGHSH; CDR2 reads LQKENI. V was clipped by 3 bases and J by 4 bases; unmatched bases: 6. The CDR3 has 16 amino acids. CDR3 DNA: TGTGCCAGCTCACCTTCCCGACTAGCGGGAGCAGAGACCCAGTACTTC. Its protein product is CASSPSRLAGAETQYF.